Following are 7 T cell receptor beta chains from one sample sequenced in a study of Ad26.COV2.S vaccination and SARS-CoV-2 variants (dated by TCRdb to the early 2020s). Library preparation used the immunoSEQ multiplex PCR assay. TCRdb provides this immuneACCESS table in a form limited to in-frame rearrangements. Some clones are lacking; in checked studies, under half of them reflect an unresolved V gene, and why the rest are absent is not known. This sample has 410,000 or so clones in its table, and 90% of those were observed once. Of the sample, more than 10% falls within the top ten clones. Taken with the paper, the label for treatment or condition translates to: 15 to 20 received Ad26.COV2.S at low or high dose, single or two shots; about 5 received placebo; per-sample allocation not given. Repertoires of vaccine and placebo recipients were sequenced from samples collected on day 63 after the first injection.

The sequences come from peripheral blood, collected in a trial of Ad26.COV2.S vaccine versus placebo. These receptors all stem from a person aged 18-60 years who received the Ad26.COV2.S COVID-19 vaccine or a placebo.

The chain combines TRBV9 with TRBJ2-5, with TRBD2 as a possible D gene (5 bases). Germline-derived CDR1 and CDR2 are SGDLS and YYNGEE. The CDR3 extends over 14 amino acids. The V end was cut by 0 bases, the J end by 7 bases, with 13 bases between. CDR3 nucleotides: TGTGCCAGCAGCGTAGGTCCTAGCCCAGGGACCCAGTACTTC. Its protein is CASSVGPSPGTQYF.

The rearrangement joins TRBV4-3 to TRBJ2-7; D is possibly TRBD2 (6 bases). Per the germline V gene, CDR1 is LGHNA and CDR2 is YSLEER. CDR3 length: 15 residues. V dropped 0 bases and J dropped 4 bases, with 13 bases sitting between them. The CDR3 nucleotides read TGCGCCAGCAGCCAAGATCACGGGGGTTTGTACGAGCAGTACTTC. Translation: CASSQDHGGLYEQYF.

The chain is built from TRBV9 and TRBJ1-4; D is possibly TRBD1 (6 bases). V lost 0 bases to trimming and J lost 7 bases, with 13 bases between them. CDR1 and CDR2 (germline): SGDLS, YYNGEE. The CDR3 covers 15 residues. CDR3 sequence: CASSVALGGSEKLFF. The DNA for the CDR3 is TGTGCCAGCAGCGTAGCGTTGGGGGGCAGTGAAAAACTGTTTTTT.

CDR3 loop: CASSWLAGGPVNEQFF. CDR3 coding DNA: TGTGCCAGCAGTTGGTTAGCGGGAGGGCCGGTCAATGAGCAGTTCTTC. The gene calls are TRBV28 and TRBJ2-1, with TRBD2 identical over 11 bases. Germline V gene data show CDR1 as MDHEN and CDR2 as SYDVKM. The CDR3 contains 16 residues. V was clipped by 4 bases and J by 6 bases; unmatched bases: 8.

Concerning this clone itself: The sample holds other DNA sequences that translate to the same CDR3. The J gene is TRBJ1-2, the V gene TRBV5-1; no firm D call. Looked up from germline, CDR1 is SGHRS and CDR2 is YFSETQ. Trimming removed 4 bases from V and 4 bases from J, with 11 bases in between. The CDR3 is 13 amino acids. CDR3 coding DNA: TGCGCCAGCAGCCCCGGCCAGTCCTATGGCTACACCTTC. Protein: CASSPGQSYGYTF. Filled out from reference TRBV5-1 and TRBJ1-2, the complete variable domain reads KAGVTQTPRYLIKTRGQQVTLSCSPISGHRSVSWYQQTPGQGLQFLFEYFSETQRNKGNFPGRFSGRQFSNSRSEMNVSTLELGDSALYLCASSPGQSYGYTFGSGTRLTVV.

The rearrangement uses TRBV19 and TRBJ1-3, with no clear D. This CDR3 spans 12 amino acids. Per germline, CDR1 LNHDA and CDR2 SQIVND (reference sequence). V shed 8 bases and J shed 6 bases, with 11 bases lying between them. Here the CDR3 DNA reads TGTGCCAGTTCAAACGTCCTAAACACCATATATTTT. Its protein is CASSNVLNTIYF. Based on the CDR3 plus reference TRBV19 and TRBJ1-3, the full variable domain is DGGITQSPKYLFRKEGQNVTLSCEQNLNHDAMYWYRQDPGQGLRLIYYSQIVNDFQKGDIAEGYSVSREKKESFPLTVTSAQKNPTAFYLCASSNVLNTIYFGEGSWLTVV.

A few counts support this clone. The chain combines TRBV5-1 with TRBJ2-2, with a tentative D call TRBD2 (7 bases). Trimming pared 4 bases from V and 0 bases from J, leaving 16 bases between. CDR1 SGHRS and CDR2 YFSETQ come from the germline V gene. The CDR3 extends over 17 amino acids. This CDR3 is CASSTRGPFANTGELFF. DNA of the CDR3: TGCGCCAGCAGCACGCGGGGGCCCTTCGCGAACACCGGGGAGCTGTTTTTT.